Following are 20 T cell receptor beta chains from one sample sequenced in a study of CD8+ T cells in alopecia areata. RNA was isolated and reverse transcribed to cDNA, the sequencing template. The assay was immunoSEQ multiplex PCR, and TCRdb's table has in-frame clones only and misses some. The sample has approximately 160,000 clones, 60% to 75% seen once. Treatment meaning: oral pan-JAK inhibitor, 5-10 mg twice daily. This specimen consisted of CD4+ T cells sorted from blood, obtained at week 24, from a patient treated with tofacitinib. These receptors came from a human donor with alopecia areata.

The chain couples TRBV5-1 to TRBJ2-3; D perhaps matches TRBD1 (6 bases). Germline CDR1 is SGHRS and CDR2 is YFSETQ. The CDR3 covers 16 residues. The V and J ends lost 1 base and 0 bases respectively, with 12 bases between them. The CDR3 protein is CASSLIGQSSTDTQYF. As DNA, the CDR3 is TGCGCCAGCAGCTTGATCGGACAGTCTAGCACAGATACGCAGTATTTT.

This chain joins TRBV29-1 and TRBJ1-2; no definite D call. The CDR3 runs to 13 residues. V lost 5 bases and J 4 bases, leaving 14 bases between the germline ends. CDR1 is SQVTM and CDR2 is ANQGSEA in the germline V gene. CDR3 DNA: TGCAGCGTTTACGTCTACTCCTCCTATGGCTACACCTTC. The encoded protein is CSVYVYSSYGYTF.

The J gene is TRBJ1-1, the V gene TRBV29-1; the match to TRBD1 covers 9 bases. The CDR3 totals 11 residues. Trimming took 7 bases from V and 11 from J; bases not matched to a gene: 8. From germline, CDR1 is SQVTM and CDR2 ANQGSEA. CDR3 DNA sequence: TGCAGCGCAACACAGGGGGCTCGGGCTTTCTTT. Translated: CSATQGARAFF.

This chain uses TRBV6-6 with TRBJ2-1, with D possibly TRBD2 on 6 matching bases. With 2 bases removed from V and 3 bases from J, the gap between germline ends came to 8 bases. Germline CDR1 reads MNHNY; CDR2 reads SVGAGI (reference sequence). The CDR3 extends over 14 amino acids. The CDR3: CASSYGGNYNEQFF. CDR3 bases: TGTGCCAGCAGTTACGGGGGGAACTACAATGAGCAGTTCTTC.

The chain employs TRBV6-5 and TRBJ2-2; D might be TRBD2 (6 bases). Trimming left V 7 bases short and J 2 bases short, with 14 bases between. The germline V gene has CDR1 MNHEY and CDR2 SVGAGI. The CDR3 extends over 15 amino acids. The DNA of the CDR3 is TGTGCCAGCACCTATGGAGGGCTCAACACCGGGGAGCTGTTTTTT. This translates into CASTYGGLNTGELFF.

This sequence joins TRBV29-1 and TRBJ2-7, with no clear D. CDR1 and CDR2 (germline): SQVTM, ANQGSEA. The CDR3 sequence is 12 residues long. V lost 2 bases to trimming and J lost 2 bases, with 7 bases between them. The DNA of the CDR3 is TGCAGCGTTGAATCCAGGACCTACGAGCAGTACTTC. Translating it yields CSVESRTYEQYF.

The CDR3 DNA sequence: TGTGCCTGGAGTGTACAGGTCCCTGAAAAACTGTTTTTT. Translating gives CAWSVQVPEKLFF. The chain joins TRBV30 to TRBJ1-4, with D possibly matching TRBD1 (5 bases). V dropped 0 bases and J dropped 7 bases, with 9 bases sitting between them. There are 13 residues in the CDR3. In germline, CDR1 is GTSNPN, CDR2 SVGIG (reference sequence). The complete variable domain, with remaining parts taken from reference TRBV30 and TRBJ1-4, reads SQTIHQWPATLVQPVGSPLSLECTVEGTSNPNLYWYRQAAGRGLQLLFYSVGIGQISSEVPQNLSASRPQDRQFILSSKKLLLSDSGFYLCAWSVQVPEKLFFGSGTQLSVL.

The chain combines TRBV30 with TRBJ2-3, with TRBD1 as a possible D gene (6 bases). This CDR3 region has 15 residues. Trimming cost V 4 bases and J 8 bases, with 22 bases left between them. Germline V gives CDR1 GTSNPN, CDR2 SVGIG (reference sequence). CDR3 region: CAWKPQGPLLGTQYF. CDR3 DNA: TGTGCCTGGAAACCACAGGGACCCCTTTTGGGTACGCAGTATTTT. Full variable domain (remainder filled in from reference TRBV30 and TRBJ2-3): SQTIHQWPATLVQPVGSPLSLECTVEGTSNPNLYWYRQAAGRGLQLLFYSVGIGQISSEVPQNLSASRPQDRQFILSSKKLLLSDSGFYLCAWKPQGPLLGTQYFGPGTRLTVL.

CDR3 nucleotide sequence: TGCAGCGCTTGGACCGACAGGGTCTTTGGCTACACCTTC. It codes for CSAWTDRVFGYTF. The rearrangement links TRBV29-1 to TRBJ1-2, with 7 bases identical to TRBD1. The germline gives CDR1 SQVTM, CDR2 ANQGSEA. J was trimmed by 7 bases and V by 7 bases; bases with no gene match: 12. The CDR3 is 13 amino acids.

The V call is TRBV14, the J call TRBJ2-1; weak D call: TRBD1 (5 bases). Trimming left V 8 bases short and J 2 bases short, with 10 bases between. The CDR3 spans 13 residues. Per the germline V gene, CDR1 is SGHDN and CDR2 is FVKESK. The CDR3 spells CASGASTYNEQFF. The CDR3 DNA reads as TGTGCCAGCGGGGCGAGCACCTACAATGAGCAGTTCTTC.

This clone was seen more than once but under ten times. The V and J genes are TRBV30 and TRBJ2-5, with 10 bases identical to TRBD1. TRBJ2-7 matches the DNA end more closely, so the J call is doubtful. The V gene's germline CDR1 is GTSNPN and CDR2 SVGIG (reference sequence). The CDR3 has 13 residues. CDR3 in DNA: TGTGCCTGGAGGCGGGACAGGGGCTACGAGCAGTACTTC. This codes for CAWRRDRGYEQYF.

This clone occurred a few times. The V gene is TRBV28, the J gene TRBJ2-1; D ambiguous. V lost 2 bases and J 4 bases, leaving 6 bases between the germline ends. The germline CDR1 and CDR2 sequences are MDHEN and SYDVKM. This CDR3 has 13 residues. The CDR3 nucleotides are TGTGCCAGCAGTTTACTGGGGTACAATGAGCAGTTCTTC. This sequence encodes CASSLLGYNEQFF.

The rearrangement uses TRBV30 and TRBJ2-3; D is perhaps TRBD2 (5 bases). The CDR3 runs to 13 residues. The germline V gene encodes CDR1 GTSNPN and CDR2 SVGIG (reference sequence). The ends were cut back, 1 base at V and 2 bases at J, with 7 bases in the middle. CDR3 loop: CAWSAGNTDTQYF. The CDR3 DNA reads TGTGCCTGGAGTGCGGGGAACACAGATACGCAGTATTTT.

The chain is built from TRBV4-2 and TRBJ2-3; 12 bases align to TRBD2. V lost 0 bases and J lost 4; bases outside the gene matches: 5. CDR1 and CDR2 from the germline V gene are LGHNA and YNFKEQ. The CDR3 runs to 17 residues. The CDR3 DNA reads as TGTGCCAGCAGCCAAGAGTACGGGACTAGCGGGCCAGATACGCAGTATTTT. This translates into CASSQEYGTSGPDTQYF.

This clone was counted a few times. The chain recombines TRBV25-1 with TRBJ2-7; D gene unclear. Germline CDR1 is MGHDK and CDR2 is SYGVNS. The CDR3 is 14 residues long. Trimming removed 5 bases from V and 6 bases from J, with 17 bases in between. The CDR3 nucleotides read TGTGCCAGCAGTTACACCGGGCGCCCCGTCGAGCAGTACTTC. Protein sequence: CASSYTGRPVEQYF.

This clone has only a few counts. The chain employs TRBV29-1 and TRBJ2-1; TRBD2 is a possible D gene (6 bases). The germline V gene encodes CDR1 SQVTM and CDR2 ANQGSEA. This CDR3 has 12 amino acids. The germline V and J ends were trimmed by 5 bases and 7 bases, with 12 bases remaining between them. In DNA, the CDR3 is TGCAGCGTTAAAGGGGCGGGGAATGAGCAGTTCTTC. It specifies CSVKGAGNEQFF.

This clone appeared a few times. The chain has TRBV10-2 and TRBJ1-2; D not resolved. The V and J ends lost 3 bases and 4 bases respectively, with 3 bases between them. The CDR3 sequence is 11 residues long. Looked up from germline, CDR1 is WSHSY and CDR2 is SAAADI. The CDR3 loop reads CASSDGYGYTF. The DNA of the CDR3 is TGCGCCAGCAGTGACGGCTATGGCTACACCTTC.

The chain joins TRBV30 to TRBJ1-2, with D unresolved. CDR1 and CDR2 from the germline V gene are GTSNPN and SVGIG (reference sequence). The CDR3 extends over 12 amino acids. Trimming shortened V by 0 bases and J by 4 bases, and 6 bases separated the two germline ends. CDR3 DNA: TGTGCCTGGAGTGTGGCAGTCTATGGCTACACCTTC. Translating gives CAWSVAVYGYTF.

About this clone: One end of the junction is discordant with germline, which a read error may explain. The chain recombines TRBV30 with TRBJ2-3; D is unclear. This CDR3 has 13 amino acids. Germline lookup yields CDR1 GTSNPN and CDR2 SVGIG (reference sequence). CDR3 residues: CAWTRNPTDSQYF. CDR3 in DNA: TGTGCCTGGACGAGGAACCCCACAGATTCGCAGTATTTT.

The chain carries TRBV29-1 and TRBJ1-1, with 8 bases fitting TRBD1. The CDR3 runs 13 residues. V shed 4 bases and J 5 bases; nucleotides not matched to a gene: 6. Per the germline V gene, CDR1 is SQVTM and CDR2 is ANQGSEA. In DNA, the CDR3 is TGCAGCGTTGGTAGACGGGACAGGACTGAAGCTTTCTTT. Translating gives CSVGRRDRTEAFF.